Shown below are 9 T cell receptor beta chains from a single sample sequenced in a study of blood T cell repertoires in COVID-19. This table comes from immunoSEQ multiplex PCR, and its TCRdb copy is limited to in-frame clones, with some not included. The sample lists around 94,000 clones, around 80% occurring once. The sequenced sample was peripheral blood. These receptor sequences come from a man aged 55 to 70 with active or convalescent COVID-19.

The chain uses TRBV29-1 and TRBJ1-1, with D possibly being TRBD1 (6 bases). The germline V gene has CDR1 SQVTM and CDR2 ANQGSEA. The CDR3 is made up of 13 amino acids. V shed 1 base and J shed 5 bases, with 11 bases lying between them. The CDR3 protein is CSVEALGGTEAFF. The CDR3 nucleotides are TGCAGCGTTGAAGCCCTAGGGGGTACTGAAGCTTTCTTT.

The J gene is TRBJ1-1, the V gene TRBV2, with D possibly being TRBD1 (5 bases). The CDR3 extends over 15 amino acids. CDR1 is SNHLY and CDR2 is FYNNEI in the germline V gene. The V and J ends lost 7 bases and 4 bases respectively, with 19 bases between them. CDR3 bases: TGTGCCAGCAAAACACTTCCCAGTGGGGCCACTGAAGCTTTCTTT. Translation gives CASKTLPSGATEAFF.

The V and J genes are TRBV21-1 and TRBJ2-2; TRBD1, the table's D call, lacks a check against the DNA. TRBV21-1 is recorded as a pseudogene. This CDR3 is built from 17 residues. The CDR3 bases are TGTGCCAGCAGCAAAGGGACAACCCGGGTCGAGACCGGGGAGCTGTTTTTT. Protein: CASSKGTTRVETGELFF.

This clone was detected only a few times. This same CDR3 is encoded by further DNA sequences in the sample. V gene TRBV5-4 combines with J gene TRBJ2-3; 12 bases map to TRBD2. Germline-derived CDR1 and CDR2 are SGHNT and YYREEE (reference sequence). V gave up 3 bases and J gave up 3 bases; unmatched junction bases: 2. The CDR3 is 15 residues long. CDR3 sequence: CASSSGLAGTDTQYF. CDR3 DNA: TGTGCCAGCAGCTCAGGACTAGCGGGAACAGATACGCAGTATTTT.

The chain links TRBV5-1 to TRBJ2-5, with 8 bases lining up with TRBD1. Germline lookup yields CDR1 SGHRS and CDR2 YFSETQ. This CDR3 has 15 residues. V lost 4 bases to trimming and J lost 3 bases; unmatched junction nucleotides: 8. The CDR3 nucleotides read TGCGCCAGCAGCCCCAGCCCGGGACAGGAAGAGACCCAGTACTTC. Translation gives CASSPSPGQEETQYF.

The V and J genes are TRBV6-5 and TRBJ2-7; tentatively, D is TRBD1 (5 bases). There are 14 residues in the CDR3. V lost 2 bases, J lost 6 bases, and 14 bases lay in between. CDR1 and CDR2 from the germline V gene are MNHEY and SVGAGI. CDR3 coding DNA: TGTGCCAGCAGTTACCTCCAGGGTAGTGGCGAGCAGTACTTC. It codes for CASSYLQGSGEQYF.

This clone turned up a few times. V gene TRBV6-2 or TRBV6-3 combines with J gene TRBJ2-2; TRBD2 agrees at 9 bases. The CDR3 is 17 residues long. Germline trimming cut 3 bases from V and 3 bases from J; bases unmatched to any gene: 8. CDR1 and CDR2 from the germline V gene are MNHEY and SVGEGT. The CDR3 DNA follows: TGTGCCAGCAGTTATGGCGGGAGGGCTCGGTACACCGGGGAGCTGTTTTTT. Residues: CASSYGGRARYTGELFF.

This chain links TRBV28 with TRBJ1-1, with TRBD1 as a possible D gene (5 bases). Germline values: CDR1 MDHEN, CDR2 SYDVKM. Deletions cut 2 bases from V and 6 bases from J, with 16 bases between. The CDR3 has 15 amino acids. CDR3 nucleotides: TGTGCCAGCAGTTTAGGCGGGGGGATCGGCGCTGAAGCTTTCTTT. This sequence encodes CASSLGGGIGAEAFF.

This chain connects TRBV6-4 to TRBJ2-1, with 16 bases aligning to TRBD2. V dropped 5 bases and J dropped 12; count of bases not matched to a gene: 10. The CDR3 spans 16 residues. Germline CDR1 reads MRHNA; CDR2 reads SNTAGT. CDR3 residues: CASSPDPGLAGGGQFF. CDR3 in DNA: TGTGCCAGCAGTCCAGACCCGGGACTAGCGGGAGGGGGGCAGTTCTTC.